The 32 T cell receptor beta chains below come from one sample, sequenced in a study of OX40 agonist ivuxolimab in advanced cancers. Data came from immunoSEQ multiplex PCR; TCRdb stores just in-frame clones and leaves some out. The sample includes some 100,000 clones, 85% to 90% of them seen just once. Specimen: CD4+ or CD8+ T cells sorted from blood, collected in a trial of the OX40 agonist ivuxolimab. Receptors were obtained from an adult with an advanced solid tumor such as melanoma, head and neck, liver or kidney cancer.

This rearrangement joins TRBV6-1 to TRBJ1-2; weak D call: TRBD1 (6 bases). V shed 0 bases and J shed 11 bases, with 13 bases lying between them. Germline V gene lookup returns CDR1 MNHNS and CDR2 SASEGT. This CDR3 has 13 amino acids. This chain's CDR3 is CASSEAIGQMYTF. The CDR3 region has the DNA TGTGCCAGCAGTGAAGCTATCGGACAGATGTACACCTTC.

The CDR3 loop is CASGAASYNEQFF. The CDR3 DNA sequence: TGTGCCAGTGGGGCGGCATCCTACAATGAGCAGTTCTTC. V gene TRBV9 combines with J gene TRBJ2-1, with D maybe TRBD1 (5 bases). The length of the CDR3 is 13 residues. V was clipped by 8 bases and J by 1 base, with 10 bases between them. Germline V gene sequence: CDR1 SGDLS, CDR2 YYNGEE.

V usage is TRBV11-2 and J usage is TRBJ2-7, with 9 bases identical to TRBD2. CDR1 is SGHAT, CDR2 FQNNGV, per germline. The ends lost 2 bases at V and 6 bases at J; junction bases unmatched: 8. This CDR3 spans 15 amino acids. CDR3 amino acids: CASSLQGSGGAEQYF. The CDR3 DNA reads TGTGCCAGCAGCTTACAGGGTAGCGGGGGAGCCGAGCAGTACTTC.

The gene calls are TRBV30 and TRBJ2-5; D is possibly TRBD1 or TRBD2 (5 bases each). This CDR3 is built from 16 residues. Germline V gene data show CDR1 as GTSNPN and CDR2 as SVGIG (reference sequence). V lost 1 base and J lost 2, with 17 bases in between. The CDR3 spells CAWSGPLGTLQETQYF. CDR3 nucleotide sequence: TGTGCCTGGAGTGGTCCCCTGGGGACGTTACAAGAGACCCAGTACTTC.

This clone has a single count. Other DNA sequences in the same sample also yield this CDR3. The CDR3 coding sequence is TGTGCCAGCAGCTCTTACTACGAGCAGTACTTC. Protein sequence: CASSSYYEQYF. This rearrangement joins TRBV7-2 to TRBJ2-7; D uncertain. V lost 4 bases and J 3 bases, leaving 4 bases between the germline ends. CDR1 and CDR2 from the germline V gene are SGHTA and FQGNSA. The CDR3 has 11 residues.

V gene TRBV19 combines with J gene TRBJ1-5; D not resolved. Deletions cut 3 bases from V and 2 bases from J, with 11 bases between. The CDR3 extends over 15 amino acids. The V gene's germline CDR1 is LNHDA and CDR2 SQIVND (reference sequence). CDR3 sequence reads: CASSMWVLGNQPQHF. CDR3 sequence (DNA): TGTGCCAGTAGTATGTGGGTTCTAGGCAATCAGCCCCAGCATTTT.

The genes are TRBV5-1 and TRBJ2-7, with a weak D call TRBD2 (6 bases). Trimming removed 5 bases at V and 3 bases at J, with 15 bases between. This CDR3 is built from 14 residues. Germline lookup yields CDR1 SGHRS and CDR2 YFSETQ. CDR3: CASSRGRDIYEQYF. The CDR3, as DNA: TGCGCCAGCAGTCGGGGGAGAGACATCTACGAGCAGTACTTC.

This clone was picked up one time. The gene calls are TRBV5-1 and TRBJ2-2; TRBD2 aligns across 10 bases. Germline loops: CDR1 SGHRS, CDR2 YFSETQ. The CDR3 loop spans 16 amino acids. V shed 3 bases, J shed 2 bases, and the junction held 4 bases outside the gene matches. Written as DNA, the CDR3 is TGCGCCAGCAGCTCCGGGACTAGCGTTAACACCGGGGAGCTGTTTTTT. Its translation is CASSSGTSVNTGELFF.

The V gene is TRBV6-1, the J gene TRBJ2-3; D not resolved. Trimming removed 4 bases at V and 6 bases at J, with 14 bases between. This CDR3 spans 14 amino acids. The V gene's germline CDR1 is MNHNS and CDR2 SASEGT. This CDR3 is CASSGHPGEDTQYF. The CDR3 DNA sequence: TGTGCCAGCAGTGGACACCCCGGTGAGGATACGCAGTATTTT.

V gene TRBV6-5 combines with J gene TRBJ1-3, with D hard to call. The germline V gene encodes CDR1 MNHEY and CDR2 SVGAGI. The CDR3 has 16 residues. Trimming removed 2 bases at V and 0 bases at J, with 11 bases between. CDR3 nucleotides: TGTGCCAGCAGTTACGCGGTGGAGAGCTCTGGAAACACCATATATTTT. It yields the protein CASSYAVESSGNTIYF.

Here the CDR3 DNA reads TGTGCCAGCAGCAAAGGGAACACCGGGGAGCTGTTTTTT. Translation: CASSKGNTGELFF. This chain uses TRBV5-4 with TRBJ2-2, with D unclear. Germline V gives CDR1 SGHNT, CDR2 YYREEE (reference sequence). CDR3 size: 13 residues. The germline V and J ends were trimmed by 4 bases and 1 base, with 5 bases remaining between them.

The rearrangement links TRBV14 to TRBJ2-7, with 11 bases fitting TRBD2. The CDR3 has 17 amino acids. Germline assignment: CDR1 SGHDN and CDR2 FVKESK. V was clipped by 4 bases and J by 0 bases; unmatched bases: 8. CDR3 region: CASSLGGLAGGSYEQYF. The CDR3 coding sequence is TGTGCCAGCAGCCTTGGCGGGCTAGCGGGAGGCTCCTACGAGCAGTACTTC.

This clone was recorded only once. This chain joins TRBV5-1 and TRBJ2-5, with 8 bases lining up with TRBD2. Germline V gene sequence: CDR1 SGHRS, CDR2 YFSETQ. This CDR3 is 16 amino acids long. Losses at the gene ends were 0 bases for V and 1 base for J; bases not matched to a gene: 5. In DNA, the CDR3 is TGCGCCAGCAGCTTGGGAGCGGGGGCGAGCCAAGAGACCCAGTACTTC. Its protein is CASSLGAGASQETQYF.

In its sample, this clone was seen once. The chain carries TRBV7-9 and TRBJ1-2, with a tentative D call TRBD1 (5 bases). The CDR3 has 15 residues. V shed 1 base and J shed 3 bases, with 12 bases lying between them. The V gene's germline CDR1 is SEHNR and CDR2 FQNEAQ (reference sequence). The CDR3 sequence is CASSLEGPGDYGYTF. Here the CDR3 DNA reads TGTGCCAGCAGCTTAGAGGGACCGGGGGACTATGGCTACACCTTC.

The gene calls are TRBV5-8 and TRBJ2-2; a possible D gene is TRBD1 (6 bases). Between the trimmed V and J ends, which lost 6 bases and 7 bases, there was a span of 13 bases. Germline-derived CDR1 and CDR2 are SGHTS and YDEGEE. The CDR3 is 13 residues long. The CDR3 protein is CASNPQGIGELFF. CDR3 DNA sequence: TGTGCCAGCAACCCACAGGGAATCGGGGAGCTGTTTTTT.

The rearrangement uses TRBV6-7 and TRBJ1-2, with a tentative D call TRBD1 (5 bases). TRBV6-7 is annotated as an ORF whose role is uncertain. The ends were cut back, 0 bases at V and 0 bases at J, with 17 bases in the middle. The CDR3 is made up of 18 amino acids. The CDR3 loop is CASSYSSPPGSSNYGYTF. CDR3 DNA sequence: TGTGCCAGCAGTTACTCGTCGCCCCCAGGGAGCTCTAACTATGGCTACACCTTC.

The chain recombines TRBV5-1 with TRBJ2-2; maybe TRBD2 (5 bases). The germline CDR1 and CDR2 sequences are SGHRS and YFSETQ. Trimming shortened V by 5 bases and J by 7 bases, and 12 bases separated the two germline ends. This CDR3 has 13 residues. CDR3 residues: CASRPAGHGELFF. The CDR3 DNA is TGCGCCAGCAGACCCGCGGGTCACGGGGAGCTGTTTTTT. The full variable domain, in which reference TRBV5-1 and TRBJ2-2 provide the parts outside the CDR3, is KAGVTQTPRYLIKTRGQQVTLSCSPISGHRSVSWYQQTPGQGLQFLFEYFSETQRNKGNFPGRFSGRQFSNSRSEMNVSTLELGDSALYLCASRPAGHGELFFGEGSRLTVL.

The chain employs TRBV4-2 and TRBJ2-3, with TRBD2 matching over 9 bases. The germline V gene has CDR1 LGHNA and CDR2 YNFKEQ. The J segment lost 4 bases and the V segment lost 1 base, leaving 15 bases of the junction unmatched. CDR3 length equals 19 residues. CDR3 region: CASSQVRGREGPRADTQYF. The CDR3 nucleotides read TGTGCCAGCAGCCAAGTCCGAGGGCGGGAGGGCCCTCGCGCAGATACGCAGTATTTT.

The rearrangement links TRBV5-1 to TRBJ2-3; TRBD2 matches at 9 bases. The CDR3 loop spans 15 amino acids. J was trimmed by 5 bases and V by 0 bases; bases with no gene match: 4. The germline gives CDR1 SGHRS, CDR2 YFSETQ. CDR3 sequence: CASSLAGLAGDTQYF. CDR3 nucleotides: TGCGCCAGCAGCTTGGCGGGACTAGCAGGAGATACGCAGTATTTT. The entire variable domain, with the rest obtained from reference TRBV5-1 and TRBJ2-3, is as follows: KAGVTQTPRYLIKTRGQQVTLSCSPISGHRSVSWYQQTPGQGLQFLFEYFSETQRNKGNFPGRFSGRQFSNSRSEMNVSTLELGDSALYLCASSLAGLAGDTQYFGPGTRLTVL.

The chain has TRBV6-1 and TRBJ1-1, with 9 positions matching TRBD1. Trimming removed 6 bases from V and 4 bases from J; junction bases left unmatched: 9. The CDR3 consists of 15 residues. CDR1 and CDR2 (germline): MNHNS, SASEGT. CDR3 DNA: TGTGCCAGCAGCCAACAGGGGGCGCGAAGCACTGAAGCTTTCTTT. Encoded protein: CASSQQGARSTEAFF.

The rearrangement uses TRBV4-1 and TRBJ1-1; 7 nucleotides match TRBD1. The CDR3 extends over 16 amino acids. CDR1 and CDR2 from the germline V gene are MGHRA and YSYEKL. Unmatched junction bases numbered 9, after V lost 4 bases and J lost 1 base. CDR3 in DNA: TGCGCCAGCAGCCGCCTCACCGGGACAGCGAACACTGAAGCTTTCTTT. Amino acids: CASSRLTGTANTEAFF.

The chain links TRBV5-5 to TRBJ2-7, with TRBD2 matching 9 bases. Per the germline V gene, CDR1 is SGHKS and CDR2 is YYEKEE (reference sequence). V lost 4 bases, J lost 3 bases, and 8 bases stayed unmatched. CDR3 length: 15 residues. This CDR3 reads CASSLTDSGGYEQYF. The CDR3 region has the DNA TGTGCCAGCAGCCTAACTGATAGCGGGGGCTACGAGCAGTACTTC.

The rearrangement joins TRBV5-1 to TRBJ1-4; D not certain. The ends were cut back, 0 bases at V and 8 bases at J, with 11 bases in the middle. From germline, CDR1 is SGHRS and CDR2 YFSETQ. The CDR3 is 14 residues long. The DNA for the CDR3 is TGCGCCAGCAGCTTGGGGAACCGTCTAGAAAAACTGTTTTTT. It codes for CASSLGNRLEKLFF.

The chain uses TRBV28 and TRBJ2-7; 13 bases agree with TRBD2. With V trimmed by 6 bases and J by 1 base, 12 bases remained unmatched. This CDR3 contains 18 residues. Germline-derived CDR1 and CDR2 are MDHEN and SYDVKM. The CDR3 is CASSRLVQLAGGSYEQYF. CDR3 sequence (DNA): TGTGCCAGCAGCCGGTTGGTACAACTAGCGGGAGGGTCCTACGAGCAGTACTTC.

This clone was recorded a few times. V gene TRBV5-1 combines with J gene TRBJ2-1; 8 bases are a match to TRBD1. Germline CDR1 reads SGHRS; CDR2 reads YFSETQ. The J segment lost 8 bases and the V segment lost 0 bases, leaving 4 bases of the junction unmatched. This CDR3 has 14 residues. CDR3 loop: CASSLGGQVDEQFF. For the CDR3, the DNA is TGCGCCAGCAGCTTGGGGGGACAGGTCGATGAGCAGTTCTTC. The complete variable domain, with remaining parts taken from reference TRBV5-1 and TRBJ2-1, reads KAGVTQTPRYLIKTRGQQVTLSCSPISGHRSVSWYQQTPGQGLQFLFEYFSETQRNKGNFPGRFSGRQFSNSRSEMNVSTLELGDSALYLCASSLGGQVDEQFFGPGTRLTVL.

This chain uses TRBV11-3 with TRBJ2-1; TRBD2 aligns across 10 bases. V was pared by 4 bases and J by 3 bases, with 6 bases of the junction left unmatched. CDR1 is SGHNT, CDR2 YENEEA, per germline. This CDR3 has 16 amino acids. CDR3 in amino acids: CASSSSLAGNYNEQFF. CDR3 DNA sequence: TGTGCCAGCAGCTCCTCACTAGCGGGAAACTACAATGAGCAGTTCTTC.

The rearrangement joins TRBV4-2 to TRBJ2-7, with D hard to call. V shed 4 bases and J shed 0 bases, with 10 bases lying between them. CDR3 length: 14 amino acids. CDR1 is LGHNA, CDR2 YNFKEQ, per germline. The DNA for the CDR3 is TGTGCCAGCAGCCGAGAACAAAGCTCCTACGAGCAGTACTTC. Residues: CASSREQSSYEQYF.

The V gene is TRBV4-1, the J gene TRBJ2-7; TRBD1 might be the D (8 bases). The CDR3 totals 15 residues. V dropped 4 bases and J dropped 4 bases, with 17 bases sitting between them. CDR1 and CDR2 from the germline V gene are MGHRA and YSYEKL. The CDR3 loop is CASSRLDREGYEQYF. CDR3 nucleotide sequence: TGCGCCAGCAGCCGGCTGGACAGGGAGGGGTACGAGCAGTACTTC.

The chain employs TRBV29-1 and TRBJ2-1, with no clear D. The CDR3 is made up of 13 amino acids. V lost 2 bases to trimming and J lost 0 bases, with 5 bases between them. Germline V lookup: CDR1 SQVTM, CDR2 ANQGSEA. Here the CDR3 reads CSVEQDSYNEQFF. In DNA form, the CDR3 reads TGCAGCGTTGAACAGGACTCCTACAATGAGCAGTTCTTC.

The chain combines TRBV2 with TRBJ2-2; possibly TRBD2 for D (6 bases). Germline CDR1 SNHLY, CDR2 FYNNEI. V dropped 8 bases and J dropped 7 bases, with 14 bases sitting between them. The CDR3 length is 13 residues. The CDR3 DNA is TGTGCCAGCGTCCGGGAGATGGGCGGGGAGCTGTTTTTT. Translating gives CASVREMGGELFF.

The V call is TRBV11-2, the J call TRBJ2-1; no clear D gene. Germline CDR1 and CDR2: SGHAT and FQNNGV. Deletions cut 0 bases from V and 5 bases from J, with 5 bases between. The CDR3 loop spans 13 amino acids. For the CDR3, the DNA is TGTGCCAGCAGCTTAGATGGGAACAATGAGCAGTTCTTC. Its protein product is CASSLDGNNEQFF.

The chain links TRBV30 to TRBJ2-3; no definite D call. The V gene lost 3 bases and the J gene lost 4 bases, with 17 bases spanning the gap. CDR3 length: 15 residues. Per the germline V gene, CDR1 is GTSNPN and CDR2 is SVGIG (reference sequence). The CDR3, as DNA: TGTGCCTGGAGCCCCCTCGGAGCAGCTTCAGATACGCAGTATTTT. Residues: CAWSPLGAASDTQYF. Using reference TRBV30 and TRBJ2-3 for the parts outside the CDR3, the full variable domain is SQTIHQWPATLVQPVGSPLSLECTVEGTSNPNLYWYRQAAGRGLQLLFYSVGIGQISSEVPQNLSASRPQDRQFILSSKKLLLSDSGFYLCAWSPLGAASDTQYFGPGTRLTVL.